This passage covers 10 T cell receptor beta chains from one sample sequenced in a study of T cell responses to AZD1222 COVID-19 vaccine (dated by TCRdb to the early 2020s). This sample's time point label indicates: baseline before first vaccination. The protocol used for the library was the immunoSEQ multiplex PCR assay. TCRdb mirrors the immuneACCESS table, restricted to in-frame sequences. Some clones are absent from its copies; in checked studies, under half trace to an unresolved V gene, and the reason for the others is unknown. This sample holds around 86,000 clones; around 89% were observed only once. The ten most abundant clones make up 8.4% of the sample. The sample consisted of peripheral blood, taken on day 0 of AZD1222 vaccination. These receptors originate from an adult in good health.

This chain connects TRBV30 to TRBJ1-4; 8 positions agree with TRBD1. Germline V gene data show CDR1 as GTSNPN and CDR2 as SVGIG (reference sequence). The V segment lost 3 bases and the J segment 8 bases; nucleotides outside the gene matches: 5. The CDR3 sequence is 13 residues long. The CDR3 is CAWRQGGREKLFF. Written as DNA, the CDR3 is TGTGCCTGGAGACAGGGGGGGAGAGAAAAACTGTTTTTT.

The rearrangement uses TRBV18 and TRBJ1-2; a weak D match, TRBD1 (5 bases). CDR1 is KGHSH, CDR2 LQKENI, per germline. Deletions cut 10 bases from V and 8 bases from J, with 20 bases between. The CDR3 runs to 13 residues. The CDR3, as DNA: TGTGCCACCTGCCCAGGGCGAGCGGAAGGCTACACCTTC. Encoded protein: CATCPGRAEGYTF.

The chain links TRBV12-5 to TRBJ1-5, with D tentatively TRBD1 (5 bases). The V end lost 1 base, the J end lost 2 bases, and 15 bases lay between the germline ends. CDR1 LGHNT and CDR2 FRNRAP come from the germline V gene. The CDR3 extends over 17 amino acids. CDR3 region: CASGLGQPGVGNQPQHF. The CDR3 coding sequence is TGTGCTAGTGGTTTGGGACAGCCGGGGGTGGGCAATCAGCCCCAGCATTTT.

This rearrangement joins TRBV4-1 to TRBJ1-6; unclear D gene. The CDR3 covers 14 residues. Germline lookup yields CDR1 MGHRA and CDR2 YSYEKL. Trimming took off 0 bases at V and 12 bases at J, with 12 bases between the two ends. The CDR3 DNA reads TGCGCCAGCAGCCAAGATTTCGCTGTTGGACCCCTCCACTTT. Translation gives CASSQDFAVGPLHF.

This chain connects TRBV7-3 to TRBJ2-1; perhaps TRBD1 as D (5 bases). Germline values: CDR1 SGHTA, CDR2 FQGTGA. The CDR3 extends over 16 amino acids. V was shortened by 5 bases and J by 2 bases, with 16 bases between the two germline ends. CDR3 in amino acids: CASSLTLGLPYNEQFF. DNA for the CDR3: TGTGCCAGCAGCCTTACCTTGGGGCTTCCCTACAATGAGCAGTTCTTC.

This chain uses TRBV9 with TRBJ2-2; 8 nucleotides align to TRBD1. Germline lookup yields CDR1 SGDLS and CDR2 YYNGEE. This CDR3 region has 15 residues. After removal of 5 bases from V and 0 bases from J, the junction contained 3 bases not matched to a gene. In nucleotides, the CDR3 is TGTGCCAGCAGGGTGACAGGGGCGAACACCGGGGAGCTGTTTTTT. This translates into CASRVTGANTGELFF. The full variable domain, completed using reference TRBV9 and TRBJ2-2, is DSGVTQTPKHLITATGQRVTLRCSPRSGDLSVYWYQQSLDQGLQFLIQYYNGEERAKGNILERFSAQQFPDLHSELNLSSLELGDSALYFCASRVTGANTGELFFGEGSRLTVL.

The chain uses TRBV18 and TRBJ2-5, with 8 bases identical to TRBD2. The CDR3 is 15 amino acids. Germline CDR1 KGHSH, CDR2 LQKENI. V lost 0 bases, J lost 2 bases, and 2 bases stayed unmatched. The CDR3 spells CASSPPGGAQETQYF. CDR3 sequence (DNA): TGTGCCAGCTCACCACCCGGGGGGGCGCAAGAGACCCAGTACTTC.

This clone has just a few counts. CDR3 region: CASRKGDRGNEQYF. CDR3 nucleotide sequence: TGTGCCAGCAGAAAAGGGGACAGGGGCAACGAGCAGTACTTC. V usage is TRBV11-1 and J usage is TRBJ2-7; 10 nucleotides align to TRBD1. Trimming removed 6 bases from V and 5 bases from J; junction bases left unmatched: 7. The CDR3 has 14 residues. The germline V gene has CDR1 SGHAT and CDR2 FQDESV (reference sequence).

This clone showed up just a few times. This rearrangement joins TRBV7-2 to TRBJ1-2, with D possibly being TRBD1 (5 bases). The length of the CDR3 is 15 residues. The V end lost 4 bases, the J end lost 6 bases, and 18 bases lay between the germline ends. Germline loops: CDR1 SGHTA, CDR2 FQGNSA. The CDR3 loop reads CASSSLQGMVDGYTF. The CDR3 region has the DNA TGTGCCAGCAGCTCTCTTCAGGGTATGGTAGATGGCTACACCTTC.

DNA of the CDR3: TGTGCCAGCCGCGGGACGACCCATCAGCCCCAGCATTTT. Translating gives CASRGTTHQPQHF. J is TRBJ1-5 and V is TRBV6-5, with D possibly matching TRBD1 (5 bases). Trimming shortened V by 8 bases and J by 5 bases, and 13 bases separated the two germline ends. The germline V gene has CDR1 MNHEY and CDR2 SVGAGI. The CDR3 extends over 13 amino acids.